The rows below give T cell receptor beta chains drawn from one sample of a study of blood T cell repertoires in COVID-19. The method was immunoSEQ multiplex PCR; TCRdb's version includes in-frame clones alone and lacks a portion of them. Among fewer than 250,000 clones listed, roughly 91% were seen once. The sample was peripheral blood. Receptor source: a man aged 30 to 39 with COVID-19, enrolled during active disease. Each CDR3 is given with its conserved first and last residue. The D gene is left open where the match is weak. Part of the rows lack a size; the others show once, few, many or a class for expanded clones.

CDR3aa	CDR3nt	abundance	d_gene	v_gene	j_gene
CSVVYATGELFF	TGCAGCGTAGTCTACGCCACCGGGGAGCTGTTTTTT	-	-	TRBV29-1	TRBJ2-2
CAIVGGQGDGYTF	TGTGCCATCGTAGGGGGACAGGGAGATGGCTACACCTTC	few	TRBD1	TRBV10-3	TRBJ1-2
CASSIGLGQGGTGELFF	TGTGCCAGTAGTATTGGCCTGGGACAGGGGGGCACCGGGGAGCTGTTTTTT	-	TRBD1	TRBV19	TRBJ2-2
CASSYGTGLNSGANVLTF	TGTGCCAGCAGCTACGGGACAGGGCTTAACTCTGGGGCCAACGTCCTGACTTTC	-	TRBD1	TRBV7-9	TRBJ2-6
CASSMVGEATEAFF	TGTGCCAGTAGTATGGTAGGAGAAGCGACTGAAGCTTTCTTT	-	-	TRBV19	TRBJ1-1
CASSQDTANTEAFF	TGTGCCAGCAGCCAAGACACAGCGAACACTGAAGCTTTCTTT	-	-	TRBV3-1/TRBV3-2	TRBJ1-1
CASSLLPGSYEQYF	TGTGCCAGCAGCTTATTACCAGGGTCCTACGAGCAGTACTTC	-	-	TRBV11-1	TRBJ2-7
CASSRSLGQTLHF	TGTGCCAGCAGCCGGTCCTTGGGACAAACCCTCCACTTT	once	-	TRBV11-3	TRBJ1-6
CASRRTRGEKLFF	TGTGCCAGCAGGCGGACGCGGGGCGAAAAACTGTTTTTT	few	-	TRBV11-2	TRBJ1-4
CASSVTSGGAGDTQYF	TGTGCCAGCAGTGTAACTAGCGGGGGGGCCGGAGATACGCAGTATTTT	-	TRBD2	TRBV6-1	TRBJ2-3
CAIKPLAGGPNEQFF	TGTGCCATCAAACCACTAGCGGGGGGGCCCAATGAGCAGTTCTTC	-	TRBD2	TRBV10-3	TRBJ2-1
CASSRDRGAVGEAFF	TGCGCCAGCAGCCGGGACAGGGGCGCAGTTGGTGAAGCTTTCTTT	-	TRBD1	TRBV5-1	TRBJ1-1
CASSQVSSGGPYTGELFF	TGTGCCAGCAGCCAAGTTTCCAGCGGGGGCCCCTACACCGGGGAGCTGTTTTTT	-	TRBD2	TRBV3-1/TRBV3-2	TRBJ2-2
CASSSHRLAGKETQYF	TGTGCCAGCAGTTCCCACAGATTAGCGGGGAAAGAGACCCAGTACTTC	-	TRBD2	TRBV6-2/TRBV6-3	TRBJ2-5
CASSSPTSLHEQYF	TGTGCCAGCAGCTCGCCCACTAGCTTGCACGAGCAGTACTTC	-	-	TRBV5-4	TRBJ2-7
CARNGGTYGYTF	TGTGCCAGGAACGGGGGAACCTATGGCTACACCTTC	-	-	TRBV19	TRBJ1-2
CASSLVGQRQETQYF	TGTGCCAGCAGCTTAGTGGGACAGCGGCAAGAGACCCAGTACTTC	-	TRBD1	TRBV11-2	TRBJ2-5
CASSLSTTPETQYF	TGTGCCAGCAGCTTAAGCACTACCCCGGAGACCCAGTACTTC	-	-	TRBV7-9	TRBJ2-5
CASSPQNTEAFF	TGTGCCAGCAGCCCCCAGAACACTGAAGCTTTCTTT	-	-	TRBV7-9	TRBJ1-1
CASSGQGNTIYF	TGTGCCAGCAGTGGTCAAGGAAACACCATATATTTT	-	-	TRBV2	TRBJ1-3
CASSATDRASTEAFF	TGTGCCAGCAGTGCGACAGACAGGGCTAGCACTGAAGCTTTCTTT	-	TRBD1	TRBV25-1	TRBJ1-1
CASSLATGQYEQYF	TGTGCCAGCAGCTTGGCGACAGGGCAGTACGAGCAGTACTTC	-	TRBD1	TRBV5-4	TRBJ2-7
CASSISGGALETQYF	TGTGCCAGCAGCATTAGCGGGGGGGCTCTAGAGACCCAGTACTTC	-	TRBD2	TRBV5-6	TRBJ2-5
CASSPLRVQETQYF	TGTGCCAGCTCACCACTCAGGGTACAAGAGACCCAGTACTTC	-	-	TRBV18	TRBJ2-5
CASKTGLNQETQYF	TGTGCCAGCAAGACAGGACTCAACCAAGAGACCCAGTACTTC	-	-	TRBV27	TRBJ2-5
CASSQVQGLGEAFF	TGTGCCAGCAGCCAAGTTCAGGGGCTGGGTGAAGCTTTCTTT	-	-	TRBV3-1/TRBV3-2	TRBJ1-1
CAISDEGEYNEQFF	TGTGCCATCAGTGATGAGGGGGAGTACAATGAGCAGTTCTTC	-	-	TRBV10-3	TRBJ2-1
CASSLGTGNGYTF	TGCGCCAGCAGCTTGGGGACAGGGAATGGCTACACCTTC	-	TRBD1	TRBV5-1	TRBJ1-2
CASSHKTGDYGYTF	TGCGCCAGCAGCCATAAGACAGGGGACTATGGCTACACCTTC	-	TRBD1	TRBV4-1	TRBJ1-2
CASSLDRGGNSPLHF	TGTGCCAGCAGCCTTGACAGGGGAGGTAATTCACCCCTCCACTTT	-	TRBD1	TRBV3-1/TRBV3-2	TRBJ1-6
CASSYIGGGQNYGYTF	TGTGCCAGCAGTTATATCGGGGGGGGACAAAACTATGGCTACACCTTC	-	-	TRBV28	TRBJ1-2
CASSVGPGATNANEQYF	TGTGCCAGCAGCGTAGGCCCGGGAGCTACGAACGCTAACGAGCAGTACTTC	-	-	TRBV9	TRBJ2-7
CSAVWGADTQYF	TGCAGCGCCGTGTGGGGCGCAGATACGCAGTATTTT	-	-	TRBV29-1	TRBJ2-3
CAWSIQGDGYTF	TGTGCCTGGAGTATCCAGGGGGACGGCTACACCTTC	-	TRBD1	TRBV30	TRBJ1-2
CASSIEWRAPKNIQYF	TGTGCCAGTAGTATAGAGTGGAGGGCGCCCAAAAACATTCAGTACTTC	-	-	TRBV19	TRBJ2-4
CASSYGTSGEDTQYF	TGTGCCAGCAGCTACGGGACTAGCGGGGAAGATACGCAGTATTTT	-	TRBD2	TRBV11-3	TRBJ2-3
CASSDLASGYTF	TGTGCCAGCAGTGATTTAGCATCAGGCTACACCTTC	-	-	TRBV6-1	TRBJ1-2
CSARTGGNQPQHF	TGCAGCGCTAGGACAGGGGGGAATCAGCCCCAGCATTTT	-	TRBD1	TRBV29-1	TRBJ1-5
CASRRTGVYEQYF	TGTGCCAGCAGGCGGACAGGGGTCTACGAGCAGTACTTC	-	TRBD1	TRBV3-1/TRBV3-2	TRBJ2-7